These T cell receptor beta chains were read from a single sample in a study of PD-L1 blockade in urothelial cancer. Clones were sequenced by immunoSEQ multiplex PCR, and TCRdb holds only the in-frame ones, with some missing. The table has approximately 110,000 clones, over 75% seen once. Source: PBMCs, taken around atezolizumab (anti-PD-L1) treatment. The receptors were gathered from a man between 45 and 60 years old with urothelial cancer. The CDR3 runs from the conserved cysteine through the conserved F or W. The D gene is left open where the match is weak. Part of the rows lack a size; the others show once, few, many or a class for expanded clones.

J,size,V,D,CDR3,DNA
TRBJ2-7,-,TRBV2,-,CASRRDNLFSYEQYF,TGTGCCAGCAGGAGGGACAACCTCTTCTCCTACGAGCAGTACTTC
TRBJ2-7,-,TRBV28,TRBD2,CASSLLGTSGSFYEQYF,TGTGCCAGCAGTCTCCTTGGGACTAGCGGGAGTTTCTACGAGCAGTACTTC
TRBJ1-2,-,TRBV2,-,CASRRDTLLVANYGYTF,TGTGCCAGCAGGAGGGACACTTTGTTGGTAGCTAACTATGGCTACACCTTC
TRBJ2-7,once,TRBV6-5,-,CASSYEPAGEQYF,TGTGCCAGCAGTTATGAACCGGCGGGCGAGCAGTACTTC
TRBJ2-3,-,TRBV14,TRBD2,CAIGLAGTDTQYF,TGTGCCATCGGACTAGCGGGAACAGATACGCAGTATTTT
TRBJ1-2,-,TRBV7-2,TRBD1,CASSHTPPGGGYTF,TGTGCCAGCAGCCACACACCCCCAGGGGGCGGCTACACCTTC
TRBJ2-1,once,TRBV10-1,-,CASSQGGDEQFF,TGCGCCAGCAGCCAGGGGGGAGATGAGCAGTTCTTC
TRBJ2-7,few,TRBV5-1,-,CASSLESGYYEQYF,TGCGCCAGCAGCTTGGAATCGGGATACTACGAGCAGTACTTC
TRBJ2-5,-,TRBV27,-,CASSPGIVGMETQYF,TGTGCCAGCAGTCCAGGGATTGTGGGAATGGAGACCCAGTACTTC
TRBJ1-6,-,TRBV7-9,TRBD1,CASSSGQGFYNSPLHF,TGTGCCAGCAGCTCGGGACAGGGATTCTATAATTCACCCCTCCACTTT
TRBJ1-2,-,TRBV19,-,CATAGLVDGYTF,TGTGCCACCGCGGGATTGGTTGATGGCTACACCTTC
TRBJ1-3,-,TRBV30,-,CAWSVGGWSTGGNTIYF,TGTGCCTGGAGTGTGGGGGGGTGGTCCACGGGAGGAAACACCATATATTTT
TRBJ1-1,-,TRBV27,-,CASKGQLNTEAFF,TGTGCCAGCAAGGGACAATTGAACACTGAAGCTTTCTTT
TRBJ2-7,few,TRBV29-1,-,CSGGNWAYEQYF,TGCAGCGGGGGCAACTGGGCCTACGAGCAGTACTTC
TRBJ2-1,-,TRBV5-8,-,CASAQAPRRNEQFF,TGTGCCAGCGCCCAGGCCCCCCGCCGGAATGAGCAGTTCTTC
TRBJ2-5,-,TRBV5-4,-,CASSPVGDKETQYF,TGTGCCAGCAGCCCGGTGGGAGATAAAGAGACCCAGTACTTC
TRBJ1-4,-,TRBV2,-,CASSAGENEKLFF,TGTGCCAGCAGTGCCGGGGAGAATGAAAAACTGTTTTTT
TRBJ2-1,-,TRBV19,TRBD2,CASSRSGRPPDNEQFF,TGTGCCAGTAGTAGGAGCGGGAGGCCGCCTGACAATGAGCAGTTCTTC
TRBJ2-4,-,TRBV7-9,-,CASSRAGGGQNIQYF,TGTGCCAGCAGTAGGGCCGGAGGGGGCCAAAACATTCAGTACTTC
TRBJ2-1,-,TRBV4-1,TRBD1,CASSQGQGSPWFF,TGCGCCAGCAGCCAGGGACAGGGTTCCCCCTGGTTCTTC
TRBJ1-2,-,TRBV7-3,-,CASSLPRQEHYGYTF,TGTGCCAGCAGTCTACCCCGACAGGAGCACTATGGCTACACCTTC
TRBJ2-4,many,TRBV5-1,TRBD1,CASSTVTGGLAKNIQYF,TGCGCCAGCAGCACCGTGACAGGGGGATTAGCCAAAAACATTCAGTACTTC
TRBJ2-1,-,TRBV9,TRBD2,CASSVGAGVGGNEQFF,TGTGCCAGCAGCGTTGGAGCGGGGGTAGGTGGAAATGAGCAGTTCTTC
TRBJ1-2,once,TRBV6-6,TRBD1,CASGGQGTFGYTF,TGTGCCAGCGGCGGACAGGGGACTTTTGGCTACACCTTC
TRBJ2-3,-,TRBV7-3,TRBD2,CASSSSGSWDTQYF,TGTGCCAGCAGCTCTAGCGGGAGCTGGGATACGCAGTATTTT
TRBJ2-7,once,TRBV7-2,-,CASGGGGISYEQYF,TGTGCCAGCGGAGGGGGGGGGATCTCCTACGAGCAGTACTTC
TRBJ2-5,-,TRBV10-3,TRBD2,CAISEPGRAPETQYF,TGTGCCATCAGTGAGCCCGGGAGGGCCCCAGAGACCCAGTACTTC
TRBJ2-7,-,TRBV6-5,-,CASSGRTGLHEQYF,TGTGCCAGCAGTGGACGTACAGGGCTCCACGAGCAGTACTTC
TRBJ1-5,-,TRBV6-5,-,CASSYQGPNQPQHF,TGTGCCAGCAGTTACCAGGGGCCCAATCAGCCCCAGCATTTT
TRBJ2-7,few,TRBV2,-,CASMAGRYEQYF,TGTGCCAGCATGGCAGGGAGGTACGAGCAGTACTTC
TRBJ1-5,-,TRBV5-6,-,CASSFGFASNQPQHF,TGTGCCAGCAGCTTCGGGTTTGCCTCAAATCAGCCCCAGCATTTT
TRBJ1-1,-,TRBV2,-,CASSETLYTEAFF,TGTGCCAGCAGTGAAACACTATACACTGAAGCTTTCTTT
TRBJ1-2,-,TRBV5-1,TRBD1,CASSPRDSRYGYTF,TGCGCCAGCAGCCCCCGGGACAGTCGCTATGGCTACACCTTC